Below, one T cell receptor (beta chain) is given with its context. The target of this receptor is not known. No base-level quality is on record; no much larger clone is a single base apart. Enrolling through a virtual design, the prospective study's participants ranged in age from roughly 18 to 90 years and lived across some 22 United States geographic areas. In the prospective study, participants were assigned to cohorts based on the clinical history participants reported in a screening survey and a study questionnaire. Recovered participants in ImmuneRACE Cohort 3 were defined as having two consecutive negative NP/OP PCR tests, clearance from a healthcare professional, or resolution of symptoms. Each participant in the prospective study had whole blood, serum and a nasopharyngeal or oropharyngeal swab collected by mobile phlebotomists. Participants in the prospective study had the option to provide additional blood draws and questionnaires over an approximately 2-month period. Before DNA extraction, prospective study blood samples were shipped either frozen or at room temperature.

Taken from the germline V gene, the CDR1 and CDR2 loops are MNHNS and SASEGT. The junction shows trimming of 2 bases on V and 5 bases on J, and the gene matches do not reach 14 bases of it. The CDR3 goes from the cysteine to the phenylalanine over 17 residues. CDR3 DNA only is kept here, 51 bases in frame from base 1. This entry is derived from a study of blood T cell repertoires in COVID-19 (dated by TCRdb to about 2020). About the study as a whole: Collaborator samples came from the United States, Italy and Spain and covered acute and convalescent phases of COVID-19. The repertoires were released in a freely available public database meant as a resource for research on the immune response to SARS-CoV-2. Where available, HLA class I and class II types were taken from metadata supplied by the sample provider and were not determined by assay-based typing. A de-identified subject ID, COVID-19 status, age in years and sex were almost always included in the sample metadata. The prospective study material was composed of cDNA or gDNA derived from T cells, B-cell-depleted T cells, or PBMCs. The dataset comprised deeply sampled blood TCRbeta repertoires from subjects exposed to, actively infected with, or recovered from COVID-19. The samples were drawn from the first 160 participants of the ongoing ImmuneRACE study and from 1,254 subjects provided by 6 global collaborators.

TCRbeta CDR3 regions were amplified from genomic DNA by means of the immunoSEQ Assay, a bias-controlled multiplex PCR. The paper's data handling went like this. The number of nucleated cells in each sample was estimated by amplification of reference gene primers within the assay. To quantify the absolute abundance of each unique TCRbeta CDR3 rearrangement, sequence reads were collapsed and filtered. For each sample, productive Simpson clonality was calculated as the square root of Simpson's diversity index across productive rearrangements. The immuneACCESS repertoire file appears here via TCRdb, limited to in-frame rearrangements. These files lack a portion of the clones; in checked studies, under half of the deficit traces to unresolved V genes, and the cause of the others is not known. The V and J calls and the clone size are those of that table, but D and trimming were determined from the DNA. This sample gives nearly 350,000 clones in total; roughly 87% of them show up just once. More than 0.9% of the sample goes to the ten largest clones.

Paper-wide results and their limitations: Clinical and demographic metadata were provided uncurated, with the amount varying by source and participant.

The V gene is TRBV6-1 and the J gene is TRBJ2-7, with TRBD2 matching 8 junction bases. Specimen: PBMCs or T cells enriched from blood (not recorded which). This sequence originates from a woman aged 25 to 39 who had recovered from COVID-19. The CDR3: CASSEHYSRTSKNEQYF. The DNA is TGTGCCAGCAGTGAACATTACTCTCGGACTAGCAAAAACGAGCAGTACTTC.